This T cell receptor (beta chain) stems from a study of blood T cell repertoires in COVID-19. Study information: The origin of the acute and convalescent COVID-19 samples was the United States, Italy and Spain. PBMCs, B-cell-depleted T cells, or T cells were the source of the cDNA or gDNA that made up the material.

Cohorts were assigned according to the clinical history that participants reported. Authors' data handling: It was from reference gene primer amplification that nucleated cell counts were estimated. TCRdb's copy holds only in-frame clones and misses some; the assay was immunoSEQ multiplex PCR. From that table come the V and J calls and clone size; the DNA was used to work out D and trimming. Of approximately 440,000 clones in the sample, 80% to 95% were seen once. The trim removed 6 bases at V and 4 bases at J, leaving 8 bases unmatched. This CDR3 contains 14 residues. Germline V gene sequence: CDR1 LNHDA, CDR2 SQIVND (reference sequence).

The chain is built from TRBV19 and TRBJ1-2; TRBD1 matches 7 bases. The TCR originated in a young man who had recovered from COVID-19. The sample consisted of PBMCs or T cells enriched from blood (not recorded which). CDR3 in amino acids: CASSNVGDSYGYTF. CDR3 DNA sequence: TGTGCCAGTAGCAACGTCGGGGACAGCTATGGCTACACCTTC.